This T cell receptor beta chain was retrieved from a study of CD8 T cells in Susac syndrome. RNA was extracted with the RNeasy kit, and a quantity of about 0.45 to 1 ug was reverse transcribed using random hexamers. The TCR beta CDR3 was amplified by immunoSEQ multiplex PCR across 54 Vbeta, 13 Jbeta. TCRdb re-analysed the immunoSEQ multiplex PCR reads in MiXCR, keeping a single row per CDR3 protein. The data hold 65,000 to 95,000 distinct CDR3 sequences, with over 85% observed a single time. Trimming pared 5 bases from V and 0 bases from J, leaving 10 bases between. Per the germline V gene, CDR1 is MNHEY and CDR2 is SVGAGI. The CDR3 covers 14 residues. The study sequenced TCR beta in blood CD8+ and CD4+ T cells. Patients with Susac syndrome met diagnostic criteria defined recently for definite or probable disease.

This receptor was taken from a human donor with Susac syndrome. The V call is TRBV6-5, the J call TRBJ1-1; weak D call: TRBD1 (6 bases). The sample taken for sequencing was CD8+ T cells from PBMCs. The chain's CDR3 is CASSIDRLNTEAFF. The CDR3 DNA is TGTGCCAGCAGTATAGACAGGTTGAACACTGAAGCTTTCTTT.